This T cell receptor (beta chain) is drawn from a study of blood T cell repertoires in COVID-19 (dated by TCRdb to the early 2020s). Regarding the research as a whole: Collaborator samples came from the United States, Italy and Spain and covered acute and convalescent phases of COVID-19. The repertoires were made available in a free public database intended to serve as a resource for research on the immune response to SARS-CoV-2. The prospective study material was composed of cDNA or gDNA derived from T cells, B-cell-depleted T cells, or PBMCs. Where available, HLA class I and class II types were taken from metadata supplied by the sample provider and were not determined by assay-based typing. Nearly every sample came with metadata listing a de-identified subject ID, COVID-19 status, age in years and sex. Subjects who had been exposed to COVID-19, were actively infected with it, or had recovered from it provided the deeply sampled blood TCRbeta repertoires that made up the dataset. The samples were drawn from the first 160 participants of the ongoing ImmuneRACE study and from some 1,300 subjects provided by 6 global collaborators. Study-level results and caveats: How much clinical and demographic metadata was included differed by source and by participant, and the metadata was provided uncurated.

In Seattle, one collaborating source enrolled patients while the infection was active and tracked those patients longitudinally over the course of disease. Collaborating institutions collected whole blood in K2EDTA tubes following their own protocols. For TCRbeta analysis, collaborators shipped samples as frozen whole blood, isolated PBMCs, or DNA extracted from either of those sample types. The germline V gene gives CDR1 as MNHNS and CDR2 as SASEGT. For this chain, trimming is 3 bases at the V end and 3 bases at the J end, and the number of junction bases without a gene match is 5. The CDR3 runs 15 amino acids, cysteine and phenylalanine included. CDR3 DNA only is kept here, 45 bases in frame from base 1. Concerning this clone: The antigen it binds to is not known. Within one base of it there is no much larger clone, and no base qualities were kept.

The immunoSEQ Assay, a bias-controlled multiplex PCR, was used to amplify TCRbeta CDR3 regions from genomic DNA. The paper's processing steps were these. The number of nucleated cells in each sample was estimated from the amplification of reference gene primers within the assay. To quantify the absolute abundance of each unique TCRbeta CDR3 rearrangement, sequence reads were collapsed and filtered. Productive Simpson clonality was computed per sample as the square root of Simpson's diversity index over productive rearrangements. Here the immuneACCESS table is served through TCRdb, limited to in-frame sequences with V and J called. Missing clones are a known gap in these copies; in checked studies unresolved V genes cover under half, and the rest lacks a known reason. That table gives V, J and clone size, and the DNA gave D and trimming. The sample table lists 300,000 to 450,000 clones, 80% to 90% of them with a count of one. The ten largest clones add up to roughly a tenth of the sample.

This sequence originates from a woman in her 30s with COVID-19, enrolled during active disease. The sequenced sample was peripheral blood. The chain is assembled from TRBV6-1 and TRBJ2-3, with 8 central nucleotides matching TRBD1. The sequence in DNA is TGTGCCAGCAGTGACGGGACAGGTCAGACAGATACGCAGTATTTT. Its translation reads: CASSDGTGQTDTQYF.